This T cell receptor beta chain was obtained from a study of T cell repertoires in cytomegalovirus infection (dated by TCRdb to between 2018 and 2020). In the study overall: Because public TCR beta signatures pointed to carriage of CMV infection together with the matching HLA type, the HLA type of each donor mattered for the analysis.

To note about this clonotype: Its antigen target is currently unknown. No quality values exist for individual bases; no much larger clone is one base distant.

For sequencing, an Illumina HiSeq 1500 was employed. TCRdb cleaned the public reads at Q25 with fastp, built clones with MiXCR and kept in-frame beta chains. Entries that share a CDR3 protein sequence are merged under the most common genes and DNA. This sample has approximately 750,000 distinct CDR3 sequences in its table, and 35% of those were observed once. The ten largest account for more than 2.5% of the sample. The germline V gene (reference sequence) sets CDR1 to SGHAT and CDR2 to FQDESV. The V end gives up 5 bases and the J end 4 bases, leaving 9 bases in the junction not matched to a gene. Inclusive of the bounding cysteine and phenylalanine, the CDR3 is 16 residues long. Only CDR3 DNA remains: 48 bases, in frame from the first base. Overall results and qualifications from the work: Cumulative frequency of public TCR beta family members discriminated carriers of CMV infection plus the relevant HLA type in this cohort and an independent roughly 330-donor cohort. The ex vivo response was dominated by HLA-C-restricted CMV-specific TCR beta clonotypes, which also provided the single most frequent clonotype in two of eight donors.

Sequenced material: PBMCs. Rearrangement joined TRBV11-1 to TRBJ1-5, with 9 junctional bases fitting TRBD1. The sequence was obtained from a human donor in good health (CMV status not recorded). Some clones in this sample may be carry-over from other donors' samples. The CDR3 is CASSGTGGTGNQPQHF. The bases are TGTGCCAGCAGCGGAACGGGGGGGACAGGGAATCAGCCCCAGCATTTT.